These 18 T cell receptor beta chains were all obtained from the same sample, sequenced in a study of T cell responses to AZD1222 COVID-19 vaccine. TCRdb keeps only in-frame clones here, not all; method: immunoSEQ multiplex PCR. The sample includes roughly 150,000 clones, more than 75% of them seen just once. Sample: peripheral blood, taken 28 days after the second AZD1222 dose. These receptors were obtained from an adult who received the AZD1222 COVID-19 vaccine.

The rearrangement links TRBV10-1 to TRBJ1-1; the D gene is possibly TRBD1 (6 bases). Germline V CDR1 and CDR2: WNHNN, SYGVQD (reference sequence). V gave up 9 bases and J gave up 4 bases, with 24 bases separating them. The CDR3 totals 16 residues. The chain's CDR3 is CASSLSRGVFGTEAFF. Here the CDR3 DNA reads TGCGCCAGTTCACTATCCAGGGGCGTTTTCGGCACTGAAGCTTTCTTT.

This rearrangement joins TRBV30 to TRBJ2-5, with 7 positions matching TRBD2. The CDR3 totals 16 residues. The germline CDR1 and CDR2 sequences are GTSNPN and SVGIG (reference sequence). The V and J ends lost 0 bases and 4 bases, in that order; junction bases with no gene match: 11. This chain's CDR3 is CAWSVRPTRERETQYF. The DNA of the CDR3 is TGTGCCTGGAGTGTACGCCCTACGCGGGAGAGAGAGACCCAGTACTTC. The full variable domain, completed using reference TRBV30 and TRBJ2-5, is SQTIHQWPATLVQPVGSPLSLECTVEGTSNPNLYWYRQAAGRGLQLLFYSVGIGQISSEVPQNLSASRPQDRQFILSSKKLLLSDSGFYLCAWSVRPTRERETQYFGPGTRLLVL.

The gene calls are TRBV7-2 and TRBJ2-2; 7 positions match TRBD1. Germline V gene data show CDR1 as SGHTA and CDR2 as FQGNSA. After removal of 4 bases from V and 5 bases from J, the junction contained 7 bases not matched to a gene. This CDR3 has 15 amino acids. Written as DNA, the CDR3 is TGTGCCAGCAGCTCGAGGACAGGCGAGACCGGGGAGCTGTTTTTT. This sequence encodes CASSSRTGETGELFF.

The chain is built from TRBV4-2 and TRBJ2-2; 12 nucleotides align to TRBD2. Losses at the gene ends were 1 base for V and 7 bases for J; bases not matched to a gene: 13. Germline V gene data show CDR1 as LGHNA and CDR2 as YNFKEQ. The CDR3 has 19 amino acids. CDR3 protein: CASSQALAGGPVHIGELFF. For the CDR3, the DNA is TGTGCCAGCAGCCAAGCCCTAGCGGGGGGGCCGGTTCATATCGGGGAGCTGTTTTTT.

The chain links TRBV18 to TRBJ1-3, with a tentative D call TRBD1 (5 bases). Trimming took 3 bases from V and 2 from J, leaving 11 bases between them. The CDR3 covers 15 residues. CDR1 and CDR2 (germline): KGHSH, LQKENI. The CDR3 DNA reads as TGTGCCAGCTCACCCAGGGAGAAAGCTGGAAACACCATATATTTT. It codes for CASSPREKAGNTIYF.

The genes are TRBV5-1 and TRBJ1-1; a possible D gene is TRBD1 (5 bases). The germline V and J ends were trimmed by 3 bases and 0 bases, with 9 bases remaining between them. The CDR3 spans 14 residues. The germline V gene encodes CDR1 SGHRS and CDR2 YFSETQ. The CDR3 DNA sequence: TGCGCCAGCAGCTCTCGGGGGGTGAACACTGAAGCTTTCTTT. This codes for CASSSRGVNTEAFF.

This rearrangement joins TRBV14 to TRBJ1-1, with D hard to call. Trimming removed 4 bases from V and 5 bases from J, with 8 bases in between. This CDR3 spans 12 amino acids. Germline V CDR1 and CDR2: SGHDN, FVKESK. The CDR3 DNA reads TGTGCCAGCAGCCGTAGCAGGACTGAAGCTTTCTTT. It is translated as CASSRSRTEAFF.

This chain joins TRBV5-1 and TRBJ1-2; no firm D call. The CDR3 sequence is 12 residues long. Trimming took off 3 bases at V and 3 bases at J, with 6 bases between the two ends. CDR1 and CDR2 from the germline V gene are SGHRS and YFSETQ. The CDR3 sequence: CASSWDYYGYTF. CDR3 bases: TGCGCCAGCAGCTGGGATTACTATGGCTACACCTTC.

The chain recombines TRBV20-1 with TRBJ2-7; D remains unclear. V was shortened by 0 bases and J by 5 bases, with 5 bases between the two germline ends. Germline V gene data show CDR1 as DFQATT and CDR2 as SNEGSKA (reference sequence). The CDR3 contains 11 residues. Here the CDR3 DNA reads TGCAGTGCTAGAGATTTAGACGAGCAGTACTTC. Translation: CSARDLDEQYF.

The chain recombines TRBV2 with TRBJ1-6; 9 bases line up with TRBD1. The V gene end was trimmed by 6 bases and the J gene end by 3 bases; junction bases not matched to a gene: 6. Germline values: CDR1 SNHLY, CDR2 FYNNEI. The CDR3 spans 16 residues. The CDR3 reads CASRGTGNLYNSPLHF. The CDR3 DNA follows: TGTGCCAGCAGGGGGACAGGGAACCTCTATAATTCACCCCTCCACTTT.

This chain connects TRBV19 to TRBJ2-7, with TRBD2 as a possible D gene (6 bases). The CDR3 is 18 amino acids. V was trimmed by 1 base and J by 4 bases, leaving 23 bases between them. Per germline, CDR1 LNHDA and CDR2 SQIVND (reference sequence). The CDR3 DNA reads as TGTGCCAGTAGTATAGTCAGAACCGGGACTGGACCTGGATACGAGCAGTACTTC. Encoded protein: CASSIVRTGTGPGYEQYF.

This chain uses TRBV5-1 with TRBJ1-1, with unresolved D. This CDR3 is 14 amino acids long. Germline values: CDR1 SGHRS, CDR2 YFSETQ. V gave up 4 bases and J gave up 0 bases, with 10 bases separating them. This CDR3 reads CASSRTGMNTEAFF. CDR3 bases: TGCGCCAGCAGCCGGACGGGCATGAACACTGAAGCTTTCTTT.

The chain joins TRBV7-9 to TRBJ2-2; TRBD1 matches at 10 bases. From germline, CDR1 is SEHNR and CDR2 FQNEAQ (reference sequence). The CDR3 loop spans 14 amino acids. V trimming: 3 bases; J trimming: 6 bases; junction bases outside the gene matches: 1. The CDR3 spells CASSLGTGAGELFF. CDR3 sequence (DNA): TGTGCCAGCAGCTTGGGGACAGGGGCCGGGGAGCTGTTTTTT.

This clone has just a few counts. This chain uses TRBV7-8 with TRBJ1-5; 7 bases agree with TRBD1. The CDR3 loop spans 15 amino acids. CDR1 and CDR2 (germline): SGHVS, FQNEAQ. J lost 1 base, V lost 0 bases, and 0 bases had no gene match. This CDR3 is CASSLAGQSNQPQHF. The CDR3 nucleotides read TGTGCCAGCAGCTTAGCGGGACAGAGCAATCAGCCCCAGCATTTT.

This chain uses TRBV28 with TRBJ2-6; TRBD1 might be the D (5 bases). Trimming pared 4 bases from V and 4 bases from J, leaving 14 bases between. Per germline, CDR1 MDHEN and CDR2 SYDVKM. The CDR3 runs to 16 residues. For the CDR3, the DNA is TGTGCCAGCAGTTCTCAGGGTCTCCTCGGGGCCAACGTCCTGACTTTC. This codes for CASSSQGLLGANVLTF.

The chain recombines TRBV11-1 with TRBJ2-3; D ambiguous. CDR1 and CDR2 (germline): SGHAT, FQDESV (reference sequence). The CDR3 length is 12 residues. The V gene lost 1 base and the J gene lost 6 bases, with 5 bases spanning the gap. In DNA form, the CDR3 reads TGTGCCAGCAGCTTAGGACGTGATACGCAGTATTTT. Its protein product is CASSLGRDTQYF.

The CDR3 DNA follows: TGTGCCAGCAGGGGGCGCGGGTCTGGAAACACCATATATTTT. It translates to CASRGRGSGNTIYF. This chain links TRBV2 with TRBJ1-3, with D maybe TRBD1 (5 bases). This CDR3 region has 14 residues. V lost 6 bases to trimming and J lost 1 base, with 10 bases between them. The germline V gene has CDR1 SNHLY and CDR2 FYNNEI.

The CDR3 nucleotides read TGTGCCAGCAGACGGACACAGAACACTGAAGCTTTCTTT. Protein sequence: CASRRTQNTEAFF. The rearrangement links TRBV6-5 to TRBJ1-1; D may be TRBD1 (5 bases). The CDR3 extends over 13 amino acids. The V gene's germline CDR1 is MNHEY and CDR2 SVGAGI. V lost 6 bases and J lost 1, with 9 bases in between.